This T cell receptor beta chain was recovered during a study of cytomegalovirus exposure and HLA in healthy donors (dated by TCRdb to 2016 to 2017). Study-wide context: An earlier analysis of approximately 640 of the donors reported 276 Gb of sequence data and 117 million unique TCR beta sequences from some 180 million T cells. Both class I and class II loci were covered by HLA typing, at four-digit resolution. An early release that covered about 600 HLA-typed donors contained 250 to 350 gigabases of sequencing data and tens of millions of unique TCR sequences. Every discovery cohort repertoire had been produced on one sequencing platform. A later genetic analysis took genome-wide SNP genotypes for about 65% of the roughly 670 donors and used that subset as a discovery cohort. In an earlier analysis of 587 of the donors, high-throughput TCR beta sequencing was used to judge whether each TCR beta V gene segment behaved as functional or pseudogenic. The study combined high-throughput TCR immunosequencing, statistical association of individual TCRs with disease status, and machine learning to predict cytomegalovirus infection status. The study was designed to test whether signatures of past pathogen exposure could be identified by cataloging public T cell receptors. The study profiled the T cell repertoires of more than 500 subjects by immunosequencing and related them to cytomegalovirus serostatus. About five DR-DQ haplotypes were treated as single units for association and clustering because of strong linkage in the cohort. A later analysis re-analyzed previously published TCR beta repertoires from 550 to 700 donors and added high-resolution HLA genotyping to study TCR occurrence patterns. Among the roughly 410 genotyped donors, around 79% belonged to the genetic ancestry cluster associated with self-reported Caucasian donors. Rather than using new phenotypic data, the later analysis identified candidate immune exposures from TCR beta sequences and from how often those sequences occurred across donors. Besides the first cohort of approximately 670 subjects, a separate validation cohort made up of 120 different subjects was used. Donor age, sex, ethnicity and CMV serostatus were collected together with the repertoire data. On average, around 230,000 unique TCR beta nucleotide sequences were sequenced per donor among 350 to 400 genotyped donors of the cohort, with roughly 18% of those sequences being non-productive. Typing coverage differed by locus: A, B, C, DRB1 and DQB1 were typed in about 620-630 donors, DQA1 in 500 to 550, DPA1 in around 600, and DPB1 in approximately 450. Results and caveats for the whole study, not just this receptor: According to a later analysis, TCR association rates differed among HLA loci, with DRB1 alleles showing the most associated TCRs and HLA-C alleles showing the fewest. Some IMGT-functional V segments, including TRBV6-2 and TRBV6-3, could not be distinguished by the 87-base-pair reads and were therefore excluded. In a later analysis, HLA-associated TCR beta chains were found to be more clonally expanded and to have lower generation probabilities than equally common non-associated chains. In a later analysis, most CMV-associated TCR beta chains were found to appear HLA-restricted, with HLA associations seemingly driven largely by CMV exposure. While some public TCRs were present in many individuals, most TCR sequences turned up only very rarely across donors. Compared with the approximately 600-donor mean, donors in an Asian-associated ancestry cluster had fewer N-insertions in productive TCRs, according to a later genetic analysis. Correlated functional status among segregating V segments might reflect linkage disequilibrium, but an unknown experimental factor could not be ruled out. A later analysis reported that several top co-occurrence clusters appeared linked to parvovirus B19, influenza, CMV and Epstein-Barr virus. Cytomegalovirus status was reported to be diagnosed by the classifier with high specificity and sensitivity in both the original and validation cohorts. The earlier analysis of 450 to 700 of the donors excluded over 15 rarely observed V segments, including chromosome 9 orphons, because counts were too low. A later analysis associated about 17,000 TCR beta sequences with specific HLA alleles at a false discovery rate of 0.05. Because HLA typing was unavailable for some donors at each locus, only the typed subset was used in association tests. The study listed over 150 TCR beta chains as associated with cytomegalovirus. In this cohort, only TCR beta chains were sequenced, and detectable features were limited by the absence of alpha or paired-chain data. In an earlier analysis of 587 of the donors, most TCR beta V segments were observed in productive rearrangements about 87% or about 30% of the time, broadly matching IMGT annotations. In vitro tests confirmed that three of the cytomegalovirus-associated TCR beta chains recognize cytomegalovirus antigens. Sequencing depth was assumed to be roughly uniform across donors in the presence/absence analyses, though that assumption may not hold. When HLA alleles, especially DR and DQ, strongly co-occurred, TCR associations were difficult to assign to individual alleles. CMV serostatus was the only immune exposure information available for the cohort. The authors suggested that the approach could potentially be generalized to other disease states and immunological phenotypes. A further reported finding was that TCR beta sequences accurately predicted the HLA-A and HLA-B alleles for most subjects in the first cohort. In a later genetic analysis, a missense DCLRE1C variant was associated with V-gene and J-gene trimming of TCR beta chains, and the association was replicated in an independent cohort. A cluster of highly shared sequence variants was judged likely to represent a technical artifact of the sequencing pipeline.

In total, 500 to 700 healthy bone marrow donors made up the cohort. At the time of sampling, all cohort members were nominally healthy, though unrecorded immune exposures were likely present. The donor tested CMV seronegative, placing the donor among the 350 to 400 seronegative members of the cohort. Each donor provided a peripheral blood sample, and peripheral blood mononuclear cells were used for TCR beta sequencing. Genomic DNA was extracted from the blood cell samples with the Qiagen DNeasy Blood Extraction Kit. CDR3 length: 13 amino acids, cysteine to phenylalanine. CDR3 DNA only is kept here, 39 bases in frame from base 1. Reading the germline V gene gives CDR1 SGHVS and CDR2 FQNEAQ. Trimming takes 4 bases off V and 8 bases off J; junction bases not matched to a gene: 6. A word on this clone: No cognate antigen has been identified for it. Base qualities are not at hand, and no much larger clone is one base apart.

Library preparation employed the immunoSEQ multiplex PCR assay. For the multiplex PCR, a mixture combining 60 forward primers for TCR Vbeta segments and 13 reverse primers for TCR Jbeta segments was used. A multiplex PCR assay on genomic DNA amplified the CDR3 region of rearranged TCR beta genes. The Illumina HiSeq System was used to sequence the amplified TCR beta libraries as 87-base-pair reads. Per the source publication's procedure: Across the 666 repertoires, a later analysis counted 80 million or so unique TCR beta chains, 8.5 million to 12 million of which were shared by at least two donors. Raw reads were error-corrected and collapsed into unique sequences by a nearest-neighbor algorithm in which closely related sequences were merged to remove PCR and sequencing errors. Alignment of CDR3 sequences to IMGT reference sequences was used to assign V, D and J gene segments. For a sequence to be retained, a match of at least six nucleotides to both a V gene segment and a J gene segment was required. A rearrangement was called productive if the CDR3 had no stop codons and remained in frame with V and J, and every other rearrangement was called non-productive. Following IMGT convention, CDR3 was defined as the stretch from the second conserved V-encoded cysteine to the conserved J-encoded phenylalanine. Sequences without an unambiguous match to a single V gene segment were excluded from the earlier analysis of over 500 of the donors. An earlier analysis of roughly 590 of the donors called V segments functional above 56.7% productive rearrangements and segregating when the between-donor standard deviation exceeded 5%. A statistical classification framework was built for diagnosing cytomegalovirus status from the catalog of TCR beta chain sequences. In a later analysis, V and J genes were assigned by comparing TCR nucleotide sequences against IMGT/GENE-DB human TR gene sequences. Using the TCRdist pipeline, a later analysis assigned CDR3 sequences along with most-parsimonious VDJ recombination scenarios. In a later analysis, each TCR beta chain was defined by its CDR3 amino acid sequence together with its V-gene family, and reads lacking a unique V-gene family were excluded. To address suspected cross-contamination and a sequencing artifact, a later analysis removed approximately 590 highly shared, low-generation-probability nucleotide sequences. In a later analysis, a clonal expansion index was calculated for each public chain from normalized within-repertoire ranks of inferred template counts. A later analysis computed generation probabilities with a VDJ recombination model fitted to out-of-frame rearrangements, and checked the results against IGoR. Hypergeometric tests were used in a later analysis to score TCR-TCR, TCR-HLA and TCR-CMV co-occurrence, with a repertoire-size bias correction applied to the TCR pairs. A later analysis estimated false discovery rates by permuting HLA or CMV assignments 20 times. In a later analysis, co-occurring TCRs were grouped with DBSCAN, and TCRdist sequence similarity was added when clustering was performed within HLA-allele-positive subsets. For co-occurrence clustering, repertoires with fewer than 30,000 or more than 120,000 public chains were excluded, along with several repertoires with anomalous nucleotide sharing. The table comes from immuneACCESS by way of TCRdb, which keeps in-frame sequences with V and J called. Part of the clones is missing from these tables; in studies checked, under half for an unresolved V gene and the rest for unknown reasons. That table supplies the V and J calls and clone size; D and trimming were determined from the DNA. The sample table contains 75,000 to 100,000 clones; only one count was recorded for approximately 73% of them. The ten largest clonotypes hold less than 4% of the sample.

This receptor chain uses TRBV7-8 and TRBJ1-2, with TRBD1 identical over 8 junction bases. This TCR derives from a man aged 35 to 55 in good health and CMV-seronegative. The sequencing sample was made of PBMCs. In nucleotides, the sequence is TGTGCCAGCAGCTCTCGGACAGGGCAAGGCTACACCTTC. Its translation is CASSSRTGQGYTF.